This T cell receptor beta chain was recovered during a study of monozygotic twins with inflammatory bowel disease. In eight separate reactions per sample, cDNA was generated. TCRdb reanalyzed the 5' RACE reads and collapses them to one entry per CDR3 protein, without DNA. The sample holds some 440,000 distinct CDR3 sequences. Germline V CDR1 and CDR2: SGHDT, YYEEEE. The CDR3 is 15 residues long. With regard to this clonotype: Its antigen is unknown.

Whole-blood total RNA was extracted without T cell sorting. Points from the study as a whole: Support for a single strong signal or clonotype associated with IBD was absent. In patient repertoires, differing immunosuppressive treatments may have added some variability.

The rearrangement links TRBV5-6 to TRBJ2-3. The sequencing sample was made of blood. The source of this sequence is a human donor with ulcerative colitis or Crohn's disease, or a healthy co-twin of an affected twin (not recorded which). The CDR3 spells CASSLEETSTDTQYF.